The 17 T cell receptor beta chains given below trace back to one sample, sequenced in a study of tissue T cells after allogeneic stem cell transplantation. TCRdb keeps only in-frame clones here, not all; method: immunoSEQ multiplex PCR. This table has about 48,000 clones, 65% to 80% appearing once. The specimen was sorted cells pooled from one or two spleens. These receptors were collected from a pool of C57BL/6 mice in good health.

In its sample, this clone was seen a few times. Gene names are the mouse ones. The read stops 1 residue short of the end of the CDR3; the missing end is completed from the germline J gene. The chain employs TRBV20 and TRBJ2-7; 10 bases map to TRBD1. The CDR3 consists of 14 residues. Germline V CDR1 and CDR2: GFQATS, STVNSAI. V was clipped by 0 bases and J by 4 bases; unmatched bases: 3. CDR3 DNA (partial): TGTGGTGCTAGGGATAGGGGACAGGGGTATGAACAGTAC. Translated, it gives CGARDRGQGYEQY. Given in full, the CDR3 is CGARDRGQGYEQYF.

This clone was seen more than once but under ten times. The gene names here belong to mouse. The CDR3 end lies 1 residue beyond the end of the read and is filled in from the germline J gene. The rearrangement joins TRBV2 to TRBJ1-2; the D gene is possibly TRBD1 (6 bases). Germline values: CDR1 LGHNA, CDR2 YSYQKL. The V gene lost 3 bases and the J gene lost 0 bases, with 8 bases spanning the gap. The CDR3 runs to 14 residues. The CDR3 spells CASSQGTTNSDYTF. Partial CDR3 DNA: TGTGCCAGCAGCCAGGGGACAACAAACTCCGACTACACC.

On this clone: Any gene name here is a mouse gene name. The read comes to an end 1 residue before the CDR3 does, leaving the germline J gene to fill in the end. V and J are TRBV19 and TRBJ2-5; 11 bases fit TRBD2. Germline lookup yields CDR1 FNHDT and CDR2 SITEND (reference sequence). The CDR3 has 15 amino acids. J was trimmed by 2 bases and V by 1 base; bases with no gene match: 0. CDR3 sequence reads: CASSITGGAQDTQYF. The CDR3 bases that were read are TGTGCCAGCAGTATAACTGGGGGGGCCCAAGACACCCAGTAC.

This clone was seen a few times. Mouse gene names and germline throughout. Other nucleotide sequences in the sample specify the same CDR3. The sequenced part of the CDR3 DNA is TGTGCAAGCAGCTCGGACAATTATGAACAGTAC. It specifies CASSSDNYEQY. The entire CDR3 is CASSSDNYEQYF. The chain employs TRBV16 and TRBJ2-7; maybe TRBD1 (5 bases). The read ends 1 residue early relative to the CDR3; the germline J gene fills the gap. Germline values: CDR1 SGHSA, CDR2 FRNQAP. Trimming cost V 4 bases and J 4 bases, with 8 bases left between them. There are 12 residues in the CDR3.

Comment on this clone: Mouse gene names and germline throughout. The CDR3 loop is CASSPDWGQNTLYF. The sequenced CDR3 bases are TGTGCCAGCAGCCCGGACTGGGGACAAAACACCTTGTAC. The chain uses TRBV5 and TRBJ2-4, with 9 bases fitting TRBD2. The read comes to an end 1 residue before the CDR3 does, leaving the germline J gene to fill in the end. This CDR3 is built from 14 residues. CDR1 and CDR2 (germline): LGHNA, YNLKQL (reference sequence). Unmatched junction bases numbered 2, after V lost 4 bases and J lost 3 bases.

This clone was seen just once. Genes here carry mouse names. Sequencing ends 1 residue short of the CDR3 end; the germline J gene provides the rest. V gene TRBV1 combines with J gene TRBJ2-3; D gene unclear. The V gene lost 0 bases and the J gene lost 0 bases, with 7 bases spanning the gap. This CDR3 contains 15 residues. Germline CDR1 reads NSQYPW; CDR2 reads LRSPGD (reference sequence). The CDR3 spells CTCSAETPSAETLYF. The covered CDR3 bases are TGCACCTGCAGTGCAGAGACACCTAGTGCAGAAACGCTGTAT.

In regard to this clone: The gene names given are mouse names. The sequenced fragment ends 1 residue before the CDR3 boundary, so the rest is inferred from the germline J gene. The chain is built from TRBV20 and TRBJ2-5; D might be TRBD1 or TRBD2, each matching 5 bases. Germline CDR1 GFQATS, CDR2 STVNSAI. The CDR3 is made up of 14 amino acids. Trimming removed 0 bases from V and 2 bases from J, with 9 bases in between. CDR3 in amino acids: CGAREGVGQDTQYF. The DNA read from the CDR3 is TGTGGTGCTAGGGAGGGGGTGGGCCAAGACACCCAGTAC.

A remark on this clone: The gene symbols are mouse symbols. With the read ending 1 residue before the CDR3 end, the germline J gene is used to fill in that end. The V gene is TRBV13-2, the J gene TRBJ1-4, with TRBD1 matching 8 bases. Germline V CDR1 and CDR2: NNHNN, SYGAGS (reference sequence). V shed 0 bases, J shed 6 bases, and the junction held 4 bases outside the gene matches. CDR3 length: 15 residues. The chain's CDR3 is CASGDVGQGHERLFF. The CDR3 bases that were read are TGTGCCAGCGGTGATGTTGGACAGGGACACGAAAGATTATTT.

For this clone: The genes are named according to mouse. The DNA ends 1 residue before the CDR3 does, and the rest of the CDR3 is filled in from the germline J gene. This sequence joins TRBV4 and TRBJ1-5; 7 nucleotides agree with TRBD1. J gave up 5 bases and V 4 bases, and 5 bases lay outside the gene matches. The germline gives CDR1 LGHDT, CDR2 YNNKQL (reference sequence). CDR3 length: 14 amino acids. The sequenced part of the CDR3 DNA is TGTGCCAGCAGCTTGACAGGGAGCGACCAGGCTCCGCTT. It encodes CASSLTGSDQAPL. The whole CDR3 reads CASSLTGSDQAPLF.

A remark on this clone: Gene and germline names: mouse. The read ends 1 residue before the CDR3 terminus; that terminus is restored from the germline J gene. The gene calls are TRBV31 and TRBJ2-3, with 7 bases identical to TRBD2. Per the germline V gene, CDR1 is GKSSPN and CDR2 is SITVG. The trim removed 2 bases at V and 0 bases at J, leaving 2 bases unmatched. The CDR3 has 14 residues. The CDR3 here is CAWSSWGSAETLYF. The sequenced part of the CDR3 DNA is TGTGCCTGGAGTTCCTGGGGGAGTGCAGAAACGCTGTAT.

To note about this clone: Each gene name is a mouse one. The CDR3 end falls 1 residue outside the read, so it is completed with the germline J gene. The rearrangement links TRBV13-2 to TRBJ1-3; D not resolved. The germline CDR1 and CDR2 sequences are NNHNN and SYGAGS (reference sequence). The length of the CDR3 is 13 residues. Trimming took 0 bases from V and 3 from J, leaving 4 bases between them. The CDR3 sequence is CASGDDFGNTLYF. The sequenced part of the CDR3 DNA is TGTGCCAGCGGTGATGATTTTGGAAATACGCTCTAT.

This clone was found a few times. The genes are named according to mouse. The read falls 1 residue short of the CDR3 end, and the missing part is taken from the germline J gene. This chain joins TRBV13-1 and TRBJ2-7; D call uncertain. This CDR3 has 15 amino acids. The V end was cut by 3 bases, the J end by 0 bases, with 13 bases between. Germline V gene sequence: CDR1 NSHNY, CDR2 SYGAGN. CDR3 DNA, as far as it was read: TGTGCCAGCAGTGCTATTAGACCCAGCTCCTATGAACAGTAC. This codes for CASSAIRPSSYEQY. The full CDR3 reads CASSAIRPSSYEQYF.

Concerning this clone: Mouse gene names and germline throughout. Read sequence stops 1 residue before the CDR3 end, and the germline J gene provides the missing end. The chain joins TRBV14 to TRBJ1-6, with D perhaps TRBD1 (6 bases). TRBJ1-6 counts as an open reading frame of uncertain function. The CDR3 totals 15 residues. V was shortened by 5 bases and J by 0 bases, with 9 bases between the two germline ends. CDR1 is SGHDT and CDR2 is FRDEAV in the germline V gene. Partial CDR3 DNA: TGTGCCAGCAGAACAGGGAATTCCTATAATTCGCCCCTCTAC. It yields the protein CASRTGNSYNSPLY. The entire CDR3 is CASRTGNSYNSPLYF.

Worth noting for this clone: The genes are named according to mouse. Read sequence stops 1 residue before the CDR3 end, and the germline J gene provides the missing end. V gene TRBV13-2 combines with J gene TRBJ2-2; 11 nucleotides match TRBD2. This CDR3 comprises 16 residues. Trimming removed 2 bases from V and 1 base from J; junction bases left unmatched: 1. In germline, CDR1 is NNHNN, CDR2 SYGAGS (reference sequence). The CDR3 DNA, read in part, is TGTGCCAGCGGTGACGGGACTGGGGGAAACACCGGGCAGCTCTAC. Translated: CASGDGTGGNTGQLY. The CDR3 in its entirety is CASGDGTGGNTGQLYF.

This clone has only one observation. Each gene name is a mouse one. With the read ending 1 residue before the CDR3 end, the germline J gene is used to fill in that end. The chain employs TRBV3 and TRBJ2-7, with 8 bases aligning to TRBD1. V lost 5 bases to trimming and J lost 6 bases; unmatched junction nucleotides: 3. CDR3 length: 12 residues. Germline lookup yields CDR1 SNHLY and CDR2 FYNGKV (reference sequence). CDR3 bases read: TGTGCCAGCAGCCTTGACAGGGGTGAACAGTAC. Protein sequence: CASSLDRGEQY. The complete CDR3 reads CASSLDRGEQYF.

As for this clone: The genes and germline here are from mouse. The CDR3 goes on 1 residue after the read ends, and that part is filled in from the germline J gene. The chain combines TRBV15 with TRBJ2-2, with D perhaps TRBD1 (6 bases). Germline V gene lookup returns CDR1 SGHND and CDR2 FRSKSL. This CDR3 is 14 amino acids long. V dropped 6 bases and J dropped 0 bases, with 8 bases sitting between them. This CDR3 reads CASSRTANTGQLYF. CDR3 bases read: TGTGCCAGCAGCCGGACAGCAAACACCGGGCAGCTCTAC.

On this clone: Gene names and germline match the mouse. The CDR3 here is CASSDLGGASAETLYF. Incomplete CDR3 DNA: TGTGCCAGCAGTGATCTGGGGGGGGCTAGTGCAGAAACGCTGTAT. The gene calls are TRBV13-3 and TRBJ2-3, with 9 bases fitting TRBD2. The read comes to an end 1 residue before the CDR3 does, leaving the germline J gene to fill in the end. Germline V gene sequence: CDR1 NNHDY, CDR2 SYVADS. The CDR3 runs 16 residues. With V trimmed by 1 base and J by 0 bases, 3 bases remained unmatched.